The source of this TCR beta chain is a study of response to subunit inactivated influenza vaccine. TCRdb recomputed calls from the RT-PCR reads with MiXCR, one row per CDR3 protein. The table lists 590,000 or so distinct CDR3 sequences, 12% to 15% of them singletons. Per the germline V gene, CDR1 is DFQATT and CDR2 is SNEGSKA (reference sequence). This CDR3 comprises 13 residues. V trimming: 3 bases; J trimming: 6 bases; junction bases outside the gene matches: 8. The input for sequencing was PBMCs from blood, taken 14 to 15 days before vaccination. The rearrangement joins TRBV20-1 to TRBJ2-7, with 7 bases identical to TRBD1. This clonotype was obtained from a middle-aged man who received an inactivated influenza vaccine. CDR3 loop: CSASVRQGSEQYF. The CDR3 region has the DNA TGCAGTGCTAGTGTCCGACAGGGAAGCGAGCAGTACTTC.